These T cell receptor beta chains were read from a single sample in a study of blood T cell repertoires in COVID-19. The table came from immunoSEQ multiplex PCR; TCRdb's copy has only in-frame clones and leaves some out. This sample yields 180,000 or so clones, of which around 85% are seen a single time; more than 3% belongs to the top ten. Sequenced input: peripheral blood. The receptors come from a man aged 60 to 75 with acute or convalescent COVID-19. Both conserved end residues are part of each CDR3. A D gene is named only where the DNA matches it firmly.

NA,TRBJ2-7,TRBV28,CASTTPHATVYEQYF
TRBD2,TRBJ2-1,TRBV29-1,CSVATGLANYNEQFF
NA,TRBJ2-3,TRBV9,CASSSLTGAQYF
NA,TRBJ1-3,TRBV28,CASRVGVRPTIYF
NA,TRBJ1-5,TRBV27,CASSLEKGNQPQHF
NA,TRBJ1-2,TRBV6-5,CASRGAGYYGYTF
TRBD2,TRBJ2-7,TRBV6-5,CASNTGLAGLGEQYF
NA,TRBJ2-1,TRBV9,CASSGLEGASYNEQFF
NA,TRBJ2-3,TRBV29-1,CSVDKGADTDTQYF
TRBD2,TRBJ2-7,TRBV13,CASSLAQGLALTYEQYF